The 27 T cell receptor beta chains in this list originate from one sample, sequenced in a study of human T cells and chemical hapten exposure. Time point meaning: patch test 1, 2 weeks after DPC sensitization. As to treatment: therapeutic diphenylcyclopropenone sensitization with weekly scalp DPC. TCRdb re-called the RACE reads through MiXCR, storing one row per CDR3 protein. The repertoire includes under 200,000 distinct CDR3 sequences, about 14% of them detected once, and 1.5% to 2% sits in the top ten. Sequences were derived from whole blood, sampled in connection with sensitization to the hapten diphenylcyclopropenone (DPC). Receptor source: a woman under 40 with alopecia areata. Some clones in this sample may be carry-over from other donors' samples.

This clonotype was found many times. V gene TRBV20-1 combines with J gene TRBJ1-6; D is perhaps TRBD1 (5 bases). Trimming pared 3 bases from V and 6 bases from J, leaving 9 bases between. The germline CDR1 and CDR2 sequences are DFQATT and SNEGSKA (reference sequence). This CDR3 is 13 amino acids long. The CDR3 reads CSASGAGNSPLHF. CDR3 nucleotide sequence: TGCAGTGCTAGTGGGGCGGGTAATTCACCCCTCCACTTT.

The J gene is TRBJ1-6, the V gene TRBV25-1, with D possibly TRBD1 on 6 matching bases. Between the trimmed V and J ends, which lost 1 base and 1 base, there was a span of 11 bases. Per the germline V gene, CDR1 is MGHDK and CDR2 is SYGVNS. The CDR3 sequence is 17 residues long. CDR3 in amino acids: CASSESHRASYNSPLHF. As DNA, the CDR3 is TGTGCCAGCAGTGAATCTCACAGGGCTTCCTATAATTCACCCCTCCACTTT.

This clonotype was seen a few times. The rearrangement uses TRBV18 and TRBJ1-5; tentative D call: TRBD1 (5 bases). V was trimmed by 3 bases and J by 6 bases, leaving 15 bases between them. This CDR3 has 15 amino acids. Germline assignment: CDR1 KGHSH and CDR2 LQKENI. The CDR3 is CASSPPGLGGQPQHF. In DNA form, the CDR3 reads TGTGCCAGCTCACCTCCGGGACTGGGTGGTCAGCCCCAGCATTTT.

This clonotype has a handful of counts. CDR3 region: CASRGSSGVAGELFF. CDR3 nucleotides: TGTGCCAGCAGGGGATCTAGCGGGGTAGCCGGGGAGCTGTTTTTT. The genes are TRBV6-6 and TRBJ2-2, with 9 bases lining up with TRBD2. Germline trimming cut 6 bases from V and 6 bases from J; bases unmatched to any gene: 8. Germline CDR1 is MNHNY and CDR2 is SVGAGI (reference sequence). The CDR3 has 15 residues.

V and J are TRBV29-1 and TRBJ1-1; the match to TRBD1 covers 8 bases. This CDR3 is 13 amino acids long. Germline V gene lookup returns CDR1 SQVTM and CDR2 ANQGSEA. V lost 7 bases and J lost 1; bases outside the gene matches: 5. CDR3 in amino acids: CSAEGQENTEAFF. The CDR3, as DNA: TGCAGCGCGGAGGGACAGGAGAACACTGAAGCTTTCTTT.

This clonotype has a handful of counts. The rearrangement uses TRBV5-4 and TRBJ2-7; TRBD2 aligns across 11 bases. Germline-derived CDR1 and CDR2 are SGHNT and YYREEE (reference sequence). This CDR3 is built from 14 residues. V trimming: 5 bases; J trimming: 6 bases; junction bases outside the gene matches: 7. CDR3 protein: CASRRGSGGAEQYF. DNA for the CDR3: TGTGCCAGCAGAAGGGGTAGCGGGGGGGCCGAGCAGTACTTC.

This clonotype showed up just a few times. V usage is TRBV12-3 or TRBV12-4 and J usage is TRBJ1-1; 11 bases align to TRBD1. Trimming took 4 bases from V and 5 from J; bases not matched to a gene: 9. This CDR3 region has 16 residues. This CDR3 reads CASSSRTGGLRTEAFF. For the CDR3, the DNA is TGTGCCAGCAGTTCAAGGACAGGGGGCTTAAGGACTGAAGCTTTCTTT.

This clonotype has more than one count but fewer than ten. The V gene is TRBV30, the J gene TRBJ1-2; D may be TRBD1 (6 bases). Per germline, CDR1 GTSNPN and CDR2 SVGIG (reference sequence). Trimming pared 5 bases from V and 8 bases from J, leaving 18 bases between. The CDR3 extends over 13 amino acids. CDR3 in DNA: TGTGCCTGGGAACGGAACCAGGGGCAGGGCTACACCTTC. Amino acids: CAWERNQGQGYTF.

This clonotype was seen repeatedly, ten times or more. V and J are TRBV20-1 and TRBJ1-2, with 8 bases aligning to TRBD1. The CDR3 has 11 residues. CDR1 is DFQATT and CDR2 is SNEGSKA in the germline V gene (reference sequence). The CDR3: CTAGGTDGYTF. CDR3 DNA sequence: TGCACAGCAGGGGGCACCGATGGCTACACCTTC.

This clonotype was observed at least ten times. The chain employs TRBV3-1 and TRBJ1-2; 7 bases agree with TRBD1. The V segment lost 4 bases and the J segment 1 base; nucleotides outside the gene matches: 3. Germline loops: CDR1 LGHDT, CDR2 YNNKEL (reference sequence). The CDR3 is 14 residues long. CDR3 amino acids: CASSPTGINYGYTF. The DNA for the CDR3 is TGTGCCAGCAGCCCGACAGGGATTAACTATGGCTACACCTTC.

The rearrangement links TRBV11-2 to TRBJ2-3; 9 bases map to TRBD2. The CDR3 is made up of 15 amino acids. The trim removed 5 bases at V and 7 bases at J, leaving 10 bases unmatched. Germline V lookup: CDR1 SGHAT, CDR2 FQNNGV. CDR3 amino acids: CASSPLSGGTYTQYF. Written as DNA, the CDR3 is TGTGCCAGCAGCCCCCTAAGCGGGGGGACCTATACGCAGTATTTT.

The chain has TRBV28 and TRBJ1-2; no reliable D call. The CDR3 is 11 amino acids. V was cut by 0 bases and J by 8 bases, with 4 bases left in between. The germline CDR1 and CDR2 sequences are MDHEN and SYDVKM. CDR3 in amino acids: CASSLWEGYTF. The DNA for the CDR3 is TGTGCCAGCAGTTTATGGGAGGGCTACACCTTC.

This clonotype occurred many times. The chain is built from TRBV4-1 and TRBJ2-5; TRBD1 might be the D (5 bases). Germline values: CDR1 MGHRA, CDR2 YSYEKL. The length of the CDR3 is 14 residues. Between the trimmed V and J ends, which lost 0 bases and 2 bases, there was a span of 7 bases. The CDR3 loop reads CASSQEGAQETQYF. The CDR3 DNA reads TGCGCCAGCAGCCAAGAAGGGGCACAAGAGACCCAGTACTTC.

This rearrangement joins TRBV5-1 to TRBJ2-7; 7 nucleotides align to TRBD1. The CDR3 is made up of 14 amino acids. Germline values: CDR1 SGHRS, CDR2 YFSETQ. The V gene end was trimmed by 4 bases and the J gene end by 3 bases; junction bases not matched to a gene: 7. The CDR3, as DNA: TGCGCCAGCAGCCCGTTGACAGGGAACTACGAGCAGTACTTC. It encodes CASSPLTGNYEQYF. Full variable domain (outside the CDR3, taken from reference TRBV5-1 and TRBJ2-7): KAGVTQTPRYLIKTRGQQVTLSCSPISGHRSVSWYQQTPGQGLQFLFEYFSETQRNKGNFPGRFSGRQFSNSRSEMNVSTLELGDSALYLCASSPLTGNYEQYFGPGTRLTVT.

This clonotype showed up just a few times. V and J are TRBV28 and TRBJ2-1; no firm D call. CDR3 length: 14 residues. The V gene lost 1 base and the J gene lost 4 bases, with 8 bases spanning the gap. The germline CDR1 and CDR2 sequences are MDHEN and SYDVKM. The chain's CDR3 is CASSLLAAYNEQFF. The CDR3 DNA reads TGTGCCAGCAGTTTATTGGCTGCTTACAATGAGCAGTTCTTC.

This clonotype showed up just a few times. The chain recombines TRBV12-3 or TRBV12-4 with TRBJ2-7; 9 bases align to TRBD1. V was pared by 3 bases and J by 7 bases, with 10 bases of the junction left unmatched. The CDR3 consists of 15 residues. In DNA form, the CDR3 reads TGTGCCAGCAGTTTGTTACAGGGGGCTTCCGGGGAGCAGTACTTC. The encoded protein is CASSLLQGASGEQYF.

The sample holds a few counts of this clonotype. This rearrangement joins TRBV6-5 to TRBJ2-1; 10 bases line up with TRBD2. This CDR3 contains 15 residues. Germline trimming cut 6 bases from V and 7 bases from J; bases unmatched to any gene: 9. Germline CDR1 and CDR2: MNHEY and SVGAGI. The CDR3 coding sequence is TGTGCCAGCAGCGTTCGGCTAGCGGGAGCGAATGAGCAGTTCTTC. Protein sequence: CASSVRLAGANEQFF.

This clonotype came up once. V gene TRBV20-1 combines with J gene TRBJ2-1; 12 bases match TRBD2. This CDR3 contains 16 residues. CDR1 and CDR2 from the germline V gene are DFQATT and SNEGSKA (reference sequence). Trimming removed 3 bases from V and 1 base from J; junction bases left unmatched: 4. CDR3 nucleotide sequence: TGCAGTGCTAGCAAGACTAGCGGGAGTTCCTACAATGAGCAGTTCTTC. It is translated as CSASKTSGSSYNEQFF.

This clonotype was counted only a few times. The chain recombines TRBV19 with TRBJ1-2; 7 positions agree with TRBD1. CDR1 LNHDA and CDR2 SQIVND come from the germline V gene (reference sequence). With 4 bases clipped from V and 1 base from J, the junction kept 6 bases outside the gene matches. The CDR3 runs 15 residues. CDR3 region: CASSRGDRINYGYTF. Here the CDR3 DNA reads TGTGCCAGTAGTAGAGGGGACAGAATTAACTATGGCTACACCTTC.

The chain has TRBV14 and TRBJ2-1, with 11 bases aligning to TRBD2. This CDR3 has 16 residues. J lost 5 bases, V lost 7 bases, and 10 bases had no gene match. Germline CDR1 SGHDN, CDR2 FVKESK. CDR3 DNA sequence: TGTGCCAGCACCCTTCACGGGACTAGCGGAAACAATGAGCAGTTCTTC. The encoded protein is CASTLHGTSGNNEQFF.

This clonotype was recorded a few times. This rearrangement joins TRBV6-2 or TRBV6-3 to TRBJ1-2, with D uncertain. The ends were cut back, 0 bases at V and 4 bases at J, with 9 bases in the middle. The germline V gene has CDR1 MNHEY and CDR2 SVGEGT. The CDR3 is 14 amino acids. CDR3 coding DNA: TGTGCCAGCAGTTACTCGGCAGGCCTCTATGGCTACACCTTC. Amino acid sequence: CASSYSAGLYGYTF.

Ten or more counts support this clonotype. The gene calls are TRBV7-8 and TRBJ1-4; no firm D call. The CDR3 covers 14 residues. The V gene's germline CDR1 is SGHVS and CDR2 FQNEAQ. V was shortened by 0 bases and J by 6 bases, with 8 bases between the two germline ends. This CDR3 is CASSLALGDEKLFF. In DNA form, the CDR3 reads TGTGCCAGCAGCTTAGCTTTAGGTGATGAAAAACTGTTTTTT. Full variable domain (outside the CDR3, taken from reference TRBV7-8 and TRBJ1-4): GAGVSQSPRYKVAKRGQDVALRCDPISGHVSLFWYQQALGQGPEFLTYFQNEAQLDKSGLPSDRFFAERPEGSVSTLKIQRTQQEDSAVYLCASSLALGDEKLFFGSGTQLSVL.

This clonotype was counted a few times. CDR3 sequence (DNA): TGTGCCAGCAGCCCCGCGGGCTCCTACGAGCAGTACTTC. The encoded protein is CASSPAGSYEQYF. This rearrangement joins TRBV28 to TRBJ2-7; the D gene is possibly TRBD2 (5 bases). With 6 bases removed from V and 0 bases from J, the gap between germline ends came to 9 bases. The CDR3 is 13 residues long. Germline V CDR1 and CDR2: MDHEN, SYDVKM.

At least ten counts were recorded for this clonotype. The CDR3, as DNA: TGCAGTGCTAGAGATAGGAGACAGGTCTATAATTCACCCCTCCACTTT. Translating it yields CSARDRRQVYNSPLHF. The V call is TRBV20-1, the J call TRBJ1-6, with a weak D call TRBD1 (6 bases). Looked up from germline, CDR1 is DFQATT and CDR2 is SNEGSKA (reference sequence). The CDR3 is 16 amino acids. The ends were cut back, 0 bases at V and 3 bases at J, with 12 bases in the middle.

V and J are TRBV10-3 and TRBJ1-5; the D gene is possibly TRBD1 (6 bases). V shed 4 bases and J shed 0 bases, with 16 bases lying between them. The CDR3 loop spans 17 amino acids. CDR1 ENHRY and CDR2 SYGVKD come from the germline V gene. For the CDR3, the DNA is TGTGCCATCAGTGGAGCGCCGACAGGTACTAGCAATCAGCCCCAGCATTTT. Translating it yields CAISGAPTGTSNQPQHF.

CDR3 protein: CASSYVDRQGTEAFF. The CDR3 bases are TGTGCCAGCAGTTACGTGGACCGTCAGGGCACTGAAGCTTTCTTT. The chain joins TRBV12-3 or TRBV12-4 to TRBJ1-1, with D perhaps TRBD1 (5 bases). The CDR3 is made up of 15 amino acids. Deletions cut 4 bases from V and 4 bases from J, with 16 bases between.

The V and J genes are TRBV11-2 and TRBJ1-1, with a possible D match to TRBD1 (5 bases). Deletions cut 5 bases from V and 0 bases from J, with 19 bases between. Germline-derived CDR1 and CDR2 are SGHAT and FQNNGV. The CDR3 consists of 17 residues. CDR3 sequence reads: CASSRLTVGNLNTEAFF. The CDR3 DNA reads TGTGCCAGCAGCCGCCTGACAGTCGGTAATTTGAACACTGAAGCTTTCTTT.